This TCR beta chain was profiled in a study of cytomegalovirus exposure and HLA in healthy donors. Points from the study as a whole: Overall, approximately 150 TCR beta chains were annotated as cytomegalovirus-associated. Generally TCR sequences proved uncommon, though certain public TCRs appeared in numerous donors.

While the first cohort had 650 to 850 subjects, the donors belonged to the separate validation cohort of over a hundred subjects. Libraries were prepared by immunoSEQ multiplex PCR; TCRdb keeps only in-frame clonotypes and omits some of them. The data show 150,000 to 200,000 clones, under 90% seen once. V dropped 0 bases and J dropped 0 bases, with 10 bases sitting between them. CDR1 and CDR2 (germline): SGHRS, YFSETQ. The CDR3 length is 15 residues. This clone was seen just once. No antigen is known for it. The chain carries TRBV5-1 and TRBJ2-7; D uncertain. The sequenced sample was PBMCs. The sequence derives from a woman younger than 30 in good health and CMV-seropositive. The CDR3 loop reads CASSLGGAGSYEQYF. The CDR3 bases are TGCGCCAGCAGCTTGGGAGGCGCCGGCTCCTACGAGCAGTACTTC.